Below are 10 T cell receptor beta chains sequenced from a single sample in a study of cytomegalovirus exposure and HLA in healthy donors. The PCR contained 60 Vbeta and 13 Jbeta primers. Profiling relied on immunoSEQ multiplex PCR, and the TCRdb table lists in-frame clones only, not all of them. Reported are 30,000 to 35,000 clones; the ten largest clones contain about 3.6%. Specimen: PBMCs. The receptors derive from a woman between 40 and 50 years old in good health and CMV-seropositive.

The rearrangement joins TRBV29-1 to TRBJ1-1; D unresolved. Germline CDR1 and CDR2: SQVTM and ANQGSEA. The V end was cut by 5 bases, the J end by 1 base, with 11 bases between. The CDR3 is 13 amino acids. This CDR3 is CSVTEQTNTEAFF. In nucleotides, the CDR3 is TGCAGCGTTACAGAACAGACGAACACTGAAGCTTTCTTT.

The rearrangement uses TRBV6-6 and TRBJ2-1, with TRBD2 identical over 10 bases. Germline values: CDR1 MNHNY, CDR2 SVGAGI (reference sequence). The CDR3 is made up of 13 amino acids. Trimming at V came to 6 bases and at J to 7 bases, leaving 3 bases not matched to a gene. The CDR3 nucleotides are TGTGCCAGCAGAGCTAGCGGGAGTAATGAGCAGTTCTTC. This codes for CASRASGSNEQFF.

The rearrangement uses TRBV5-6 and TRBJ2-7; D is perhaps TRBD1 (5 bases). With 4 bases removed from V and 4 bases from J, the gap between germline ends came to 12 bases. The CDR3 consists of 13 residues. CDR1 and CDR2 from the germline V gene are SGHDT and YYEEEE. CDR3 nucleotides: TGTGCCAGCAGCGCCCGTGGGGCGTACGAGCAGTACTTC. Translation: CASSARGAYEQYF.

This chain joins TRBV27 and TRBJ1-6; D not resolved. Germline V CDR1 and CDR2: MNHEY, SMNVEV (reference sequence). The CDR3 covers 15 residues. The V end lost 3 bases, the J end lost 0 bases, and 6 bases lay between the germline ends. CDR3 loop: CASSLSSSYNSPLHF. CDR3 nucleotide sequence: TGTGCCAGCAGTTTGTCTAGCTCCTATAATTCACCCCTCCACTTT.

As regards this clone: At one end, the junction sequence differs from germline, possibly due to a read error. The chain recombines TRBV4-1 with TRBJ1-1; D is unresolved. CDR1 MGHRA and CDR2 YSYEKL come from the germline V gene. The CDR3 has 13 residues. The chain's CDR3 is CASSEPGNTEDFF. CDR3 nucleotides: TGCGCCAGCAGCGAACCGGGGAACACTGAAGATTTCTTT.

The CDR3 DNA reads TGTGCCAGCAGCTTGAGCGGGGGAAACTCCTACGAGCAGTACTTC. Its translation: CASSLSGGNSYEQYF. The chain combines TRBV7-2 with TRBJ2-7; 8 bases map to TRBD2. After removal of 3 bases from V and 0 bases from J, the junction contained 4 bases not matched to a gene. CDR3 length: 15 amino acids. From germline, CDR1 is SGHTA and CDR2 FQGNSA.

The chain's CDR3 is CASSQGAPSTF. The CDR3 DNA follows: TGTGCCAGCAGTCAGGGGGCCCCCTCCACCTTC. The chain has TRBV6-1 and TRBJ1-2, with 8 bases identical to TRBD1. J was trimmed by 13 bases and V by 5 bases; bases with no gene match: 6. CDR3 size: 11 residues. Germline CDR1 is MNHNS and CDR2 is SASEGT.

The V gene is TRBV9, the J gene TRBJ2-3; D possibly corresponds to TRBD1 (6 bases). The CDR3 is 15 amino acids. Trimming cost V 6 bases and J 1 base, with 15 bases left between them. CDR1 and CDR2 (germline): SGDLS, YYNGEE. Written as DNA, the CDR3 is TGTGCCAGCACCCGACAGGACCGAGGCACAGATACGCAGTATTTT. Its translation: CASTRQDRGTDTQYF.

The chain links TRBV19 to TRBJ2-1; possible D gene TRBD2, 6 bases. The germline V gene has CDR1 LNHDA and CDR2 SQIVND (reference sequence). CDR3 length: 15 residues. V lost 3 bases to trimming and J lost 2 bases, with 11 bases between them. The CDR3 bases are TGTGCCAGTAGTATGAGGGACTCAGCCTACAATGAGCAGTTCTTC. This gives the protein CASSMRDSAYNEQFF. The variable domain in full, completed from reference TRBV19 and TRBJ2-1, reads DGGITQSPKYLFRKEGQNVTLSCEQNLNHDAMYWYRQDPGQGLRLIYYSQIVNDFQKGDIAEGYSVSREKKESFPLTVTSAQKNPTAFYLCASSMRDSAYNEQFFGPGTRLTVL.

CDR3 region: CTSSPEDEQYF. As DNA, the CDR3 is TGCACCAGCAGCCCGGAGGACGAGCAGTACTTC. V gene TRBV1 combines with J gene TRBJ2-7; the table's D call, TRBD2, was not checked against the DNA. TRBV1 is a listed pseudogene. CDR3 length: 11 amino acids.